This T cell receptor (beta chain) comes out of a study of T cell changes during pregnancy in multiple sclerosis. The CDR3 extends over 11 amino acids. Trimming pared 6 bases from V and 10 bases from J, leaving 15 bases between. Germline CDR1 is SQVTM and CDR2 is ANQGSEA. The sample holds one count of this clone. Using immunoSEQ multiplex PCR, the repertoire was profiled, and TCRdb retains in-frame clones only, with some absent. The sample contains around 19,000 clones, approximately 87% of which appear only once. This sequence joins TRBV29-1 and TRBJ1-2; the D gene is possibly TRBD1 (5 bases). The sequence derives from a female donor with multiple sclerosis, enrolled in a pregnancy study. Sequences were derived from CD8+ T cells from peripheral blood mononuclear cells, sampled after pregnancy. The CDR3 region has the DNA TGCAGCGTCCTAGACAGTCCTCACTACACCTTC. Its protein is CSVLDSPHYTF.